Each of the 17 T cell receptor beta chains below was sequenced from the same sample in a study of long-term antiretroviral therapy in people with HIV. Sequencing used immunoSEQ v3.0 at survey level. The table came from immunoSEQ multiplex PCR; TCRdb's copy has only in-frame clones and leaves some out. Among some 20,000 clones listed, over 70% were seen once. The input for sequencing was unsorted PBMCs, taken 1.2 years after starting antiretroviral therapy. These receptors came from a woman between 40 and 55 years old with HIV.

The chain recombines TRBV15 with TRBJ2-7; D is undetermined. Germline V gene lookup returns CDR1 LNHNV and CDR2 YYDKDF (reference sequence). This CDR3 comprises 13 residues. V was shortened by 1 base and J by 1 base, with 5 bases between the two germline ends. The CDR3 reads CATSRVPSYEQYF. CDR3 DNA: TGTGCCACCAGCAGAGTTCCGTCCTACGAGCAGTACTTC.

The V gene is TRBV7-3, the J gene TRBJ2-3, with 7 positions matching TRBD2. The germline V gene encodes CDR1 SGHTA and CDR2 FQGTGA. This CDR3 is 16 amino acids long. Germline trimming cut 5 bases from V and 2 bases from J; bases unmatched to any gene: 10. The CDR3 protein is CASSPQWGRATDTQYF. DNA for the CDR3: TGTGCCAGCAGCCCCCAATGGGGGAGGGCCACAGATACGCAGTATTTT.

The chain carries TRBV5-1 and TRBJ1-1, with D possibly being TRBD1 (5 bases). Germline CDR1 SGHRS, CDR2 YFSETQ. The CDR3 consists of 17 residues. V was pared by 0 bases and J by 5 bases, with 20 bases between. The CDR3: CASSLDTVGAGATEAFF. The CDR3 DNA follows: TGCGCCAGCAGCTTGGATACAGTCGGGGCGGGAGCAACTGAAGCTTTCTTT.

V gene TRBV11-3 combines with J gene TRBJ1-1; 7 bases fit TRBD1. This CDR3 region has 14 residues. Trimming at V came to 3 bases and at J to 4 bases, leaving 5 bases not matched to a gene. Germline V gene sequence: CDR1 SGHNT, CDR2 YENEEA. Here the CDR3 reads CASSFTGDGTEAFF. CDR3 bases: TGTGCCAGCAGCTTTACAGGGGATGGCACTGAAGCTTTCTTT.

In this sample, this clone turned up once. The CDR3 protein is CASSLVQETQYF. In DNA form, the CDR3 reads TGTGCCAGCAGCTTAGTCCAAGAAACGCAGTATTTT. The V and J genes are TRBV7-8 and TRBJ2-3; unclear D gene. Trimming shortened V by 1 base and J by 9 bases, and 8 bases separated the two germline ends. Germline V gene data show CDR1 as SGHVS and CDR2 as FQNEAQ. The CDR3 length is 12 residues.

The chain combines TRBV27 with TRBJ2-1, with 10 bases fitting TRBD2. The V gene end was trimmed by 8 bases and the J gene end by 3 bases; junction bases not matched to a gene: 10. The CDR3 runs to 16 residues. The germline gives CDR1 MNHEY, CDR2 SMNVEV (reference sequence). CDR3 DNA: TGTGCCAGCCGTCAATTAGCGGGAGGAGGCTACAATGAGCAGTTCTTC. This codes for CASRQLAGGGYNEQFF.

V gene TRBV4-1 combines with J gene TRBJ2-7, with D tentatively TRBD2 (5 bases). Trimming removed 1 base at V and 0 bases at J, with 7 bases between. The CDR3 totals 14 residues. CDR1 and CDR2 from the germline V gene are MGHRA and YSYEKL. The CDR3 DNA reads TGCGCCAGCAGCCAAGGTGAGGGCTCCTACGAGCAGTACTTC. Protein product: CASSQGEGSYEQYF.

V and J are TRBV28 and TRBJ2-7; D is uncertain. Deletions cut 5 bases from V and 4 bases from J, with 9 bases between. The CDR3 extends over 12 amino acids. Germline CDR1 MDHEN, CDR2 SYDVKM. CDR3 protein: CASSPRVYEQYF. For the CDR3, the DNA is TGTGCCAGCAGTCCACGCGTGTACGAGCAGTACTTC. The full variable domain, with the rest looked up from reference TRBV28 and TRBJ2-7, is DVKVTQSSRYLVKRTGEKVFLECVQDMDHENMFWYRQDPGLGLRLIYFSYDVKMKEKGDIPEGYSVSREKKERFSLILESASTNQTSMYLCASSPRVYEQYFGPGTRLTVT.

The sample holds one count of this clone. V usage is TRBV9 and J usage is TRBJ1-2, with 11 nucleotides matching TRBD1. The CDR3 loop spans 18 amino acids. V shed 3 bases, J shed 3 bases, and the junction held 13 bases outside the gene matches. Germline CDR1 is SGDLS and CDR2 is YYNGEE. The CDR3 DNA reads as TGTGCCAGCAGCGCCACCGGGACAGGGGGTAGTGGTGACTATGGCTACACCTTC. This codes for CASSATGTGGSGDYGYTF.

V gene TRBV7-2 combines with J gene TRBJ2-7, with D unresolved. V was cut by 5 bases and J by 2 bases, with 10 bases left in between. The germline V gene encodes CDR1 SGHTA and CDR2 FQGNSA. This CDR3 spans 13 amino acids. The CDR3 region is CASSELRTYEQYF. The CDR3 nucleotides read TGTGCCAGCAGCGAACTTAGGACCTACGAGCAGTACTTC.

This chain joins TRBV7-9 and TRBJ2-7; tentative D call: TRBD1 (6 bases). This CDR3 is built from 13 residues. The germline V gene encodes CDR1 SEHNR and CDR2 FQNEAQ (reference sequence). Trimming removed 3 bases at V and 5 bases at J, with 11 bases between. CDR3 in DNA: TGTGCCAGCAGCTTGATGGGGGCACACGAGCAGTACTTC. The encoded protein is CASSLMGAHEQYF.

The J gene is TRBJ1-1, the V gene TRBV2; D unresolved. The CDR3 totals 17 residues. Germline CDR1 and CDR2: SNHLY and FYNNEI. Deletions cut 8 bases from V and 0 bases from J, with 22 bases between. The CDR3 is CASYERAVGGLNTEAFF. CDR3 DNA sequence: TGTGCCAGCTACGAACGTGCCGTGGGCGGATTGAACACTGAAGCTTTCTTT.

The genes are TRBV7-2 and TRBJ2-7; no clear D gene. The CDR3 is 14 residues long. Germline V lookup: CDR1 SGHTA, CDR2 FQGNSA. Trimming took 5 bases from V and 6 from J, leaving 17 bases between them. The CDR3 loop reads CASSLQPWAIEQYF. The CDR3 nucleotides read TGTGCCAGCAGCCTACAACCATGGGCTATCGAGCAGTACTTC. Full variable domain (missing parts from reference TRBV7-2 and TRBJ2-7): GAGVSQSPSNKVTEKGKDVELRCDPISGHTALYWYRQSLGQGLEFLIYFQGNSAPDKSGLPSDRFSAERTGGSVSTLTIQRTQQEDSAVYLCASSLQPWAIEQYFGPGTRLTVT.

The CDR3 region is CASSLFRGPSGTQYF. In nucleotides, the CDR3 is TGTGCCAGCAGTTTATTCCGCGGGCCCTCTGGGACCCAGTACTTC. The genes are TRBV28 and TRBJ2-5; TRBD2 is a possible D gene (5 bases). V lost 1 base to trimming and J lost 7 bases, with 16 bases between them. Germline V lookup: CDR1 MDHEN, CDR2 SYDVKM. CDR3 length: 15 residues.

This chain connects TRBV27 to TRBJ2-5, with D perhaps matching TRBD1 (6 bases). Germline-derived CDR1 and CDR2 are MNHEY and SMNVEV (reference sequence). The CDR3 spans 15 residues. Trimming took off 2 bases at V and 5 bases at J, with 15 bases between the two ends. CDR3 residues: CASSLGPRTAETQYF. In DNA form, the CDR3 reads TGTGCCAGCAGTTTAGGCCCCCGGACAGCGGAGACCCAGTACTTC.

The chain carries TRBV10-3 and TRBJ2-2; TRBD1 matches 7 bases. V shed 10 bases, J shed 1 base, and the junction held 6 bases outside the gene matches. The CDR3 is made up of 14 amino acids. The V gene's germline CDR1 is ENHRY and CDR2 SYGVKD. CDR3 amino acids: CATSGQMNTGELFF. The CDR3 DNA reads TGTGCCACATCGGGACAGATGAACACCGGGGAGCTGTTTTTT.

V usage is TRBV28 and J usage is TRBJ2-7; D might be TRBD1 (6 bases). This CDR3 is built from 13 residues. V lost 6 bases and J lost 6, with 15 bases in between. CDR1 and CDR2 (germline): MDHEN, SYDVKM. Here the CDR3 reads CASSRPQGREQYF. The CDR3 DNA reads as TGTGCCAGCAGCCGCCCACAGGGACGCGAGCAGTACTTC.